The 24 T cell receptor beta chains below come from one sample, sequenced in a study of blood T cell repertoires in COVID-19. Sequencing used immunoSEQ multiplex PCR; TCRdb keeps in-frame clones, though not all of them. The sample consists of a few hundred thousand clones, 80% to 90% of them appearing once. Sequenced: peripheral blood. Every receptor here comes from an elderly woman with acute or convalescent COVID-19.

The chain is built from TRBV18 and TRBJ1-3; D not resolved. The CDR3 has 15 amino acids. V was trimmed by 0 bases and J by 2 bases, leaving 8 bases between them. In germline, CDR1 is KGHSH, CDR2 LQKENI. The CDR3, as DNA: TGTGCCAGCTCACCACCGAACAGCCCTGGAAACACCATATATTTT. Translation: CASSPPNSPGNTIYF.

The chain joins TRBV6-5 to TRBJ1-2; possibly TRBD1 for D (6 bases). Trimming left V 4 bases short and J 8 bases short, with 17 bases between. Germline CDR1 is MNHEY and CDR2 is SVGAGI. This CDR3 contains 14 residues. CDR3 loop: CASSSRETGLGYTF. Here the CDR3 DNA reads TGTGCCAGCAGTTCGCGAGAAACAGGGTTGGGCTACACCTTC.

The chain combines TRBV10-3 with TRBJ2-3, with D maybe TRBD2 (6 bases). Per germline, CDR1 ENHRY and CDR2 SYGVKD. The V end was cut by 6 bases, the J end by 4 bases, with 17 bases between. The length of the CDR3 is 15 residues. The CDR3 reads CAIRIRDSGPDTQYF. The CDR3 bases are TGTGCCATCAGGATACGGGACTCTGGCCCAGATACGCAGTATTTT.

The CDR3 loop is CATSRAAQISYNSPLHF. The CDR3 bases are TGTGCCACCAGCAGAGCGGCACAGATCTCCTATAATTCACCCCTCCACTTT. The V call is TRBV15, the J call TRBJ1-6, with unresolved D. The V gene's germline CDR1 is LNHNV and CDR2 YYDKDF (reference sequence). There are 17 residues in the CDR3. The V gene lost 1 base and the J gene lost 0 bases, with 10 bases spanning the gap.

The chain carries TRBV27 and TRBJ1-4; 8 bases line up with TRBD1. V gave up 6 bases and J gave up 3 bases; unmatched junction bases: 12. The CDR3 length is 17 residues. In germline, CDR1 is MNHEY, CDR2 SMNVEV (reference sequence). CDR3 sequence: CASSPWQGAQANEKLFF. CDR3 DNA: TGTGCCAGCAGCCCCTGGCAGGGGGCGCAAGCTAATGAAAAACTGTTTTTT.

This clone was recorded a few times. The gene calls are TRBV9 and TRBJ2-2, with D maybe TRBD2 (5 bases). Trimming took 4 bases from V and 3 from J, leaving 16 bases between them. CDR1 is SGDLS and CDR2 is YYNGEE in the germline V gene. The CDR3 covers 16 residues. The CDR3 reads CASSPTHGVDTGELFF. In nucleotides, the CDR3 is TGTGCCAGCAGCCCGACTCACGGGGTTGACACCGGGGAGCTGTTTTTT.

The chain couples TRBV30 to TRBJ1-6; D is unclear. CDR3 length: 13 residues. Looked up from germline, CDR1 is GTSNPN and CDR2 is SVGIG (reference sequence). The V and J ends lost 0 bases and 17 bases respectively, with 17 bases between them. CDR3 coding DNA: TGTGCCTGGAGTGTACAAGTGGAGGGCGTAATCCACTTT. Translated: CAWSVQVEGVIHF.

The chain uses TRBV6-2 or TRBV6-3 and TRBJ2-7; D is ambiguous. The CDR3 loop spans 11 amino acids. Germline V gene lookup returns CDR1 MNHEY and CDR2 SVGEGT. V gave up 4 bases and J gave up 4 bases, with 5 bases separating them. The CDR3 DNA sequence: TGTGCCAGCAGTTCCTATTACGAGCAGTACTTC. This encodes CASSSYYEQYF.

V usage is TRBV5-4 and J usage is TRBJ1-6; 10 bases line up with TRBD1. Unmatched junction bases numbered 7, after V lost 4 bases and J lost 0 bases. The CDR3 is made up of 18 amino acids. CDR1 is SGHNT, CDR2 YYREEE, per germline (reference sequence). The CDR3 sequence: CASSTDRGLGSYNSPLHF. The CDR3 DNA sequence: TGTGCCAGCAGCACTGACAGGGGGCTGGGCTCCTATAATTCACCCCTCCACTTT.

The chain joins TRBV6-2 or TRBV6-3 to TRBJ2-5; 8 bases agree with TRBD1. Looked up from germline, CDR1 is MNHEY and CDR2 is SVGEGT. The CDR3 totals 14 residues. V lost 3 bases and J lost 5; bases outside the gene matches: 5. The CDR3: CASSYQGAAETQYF. The CDR3 DNA follows: TGTGCCAGCAGTTATCAGGGGGCGGCGGAGACCCAGTACTTC.

This clone was detected only a few times. CDR3: CASSLARTGQPQHF. DNA for the CDR3: TGTGCCAGCAGTTTAGCTCGGACTGGTCAGCCCCAGCATTTT. The gene calls are TRBV28 and TRBJ1-5; D gene uncertain. CDR3 length equals 14 residues. CDR1 and CDR2 from the germline V gene are MDHEN and SYDVKM. V was cut by 2 bases and J by 6 bases, with 11 bases left in between.

The genes are TRBV4-3 and TRBJ1-1, with 9 bases that match TRBD1. J was trimmed by 3 bases and V by 3 bases; bases with no gene match: 8. Germline loops: CDR1 LGHNA, CDR2 YSLEER. The CDR3 covers 16 residues. The CDR3 is CASSQDTGGAYTEAFF. The CDR3 nucleotides are TGCGCCAGCAGCCAGGACACAGGGGGCGCGTACACTGAAGCTTTCTTT.

This chain connects TRBV6-5 to TRBJ2-3; 8 nucleotides match TRBD2. Per the germline V gene, CDR1 is MNHEY and CDR2 is SVGAGI. This CDR3 has 15 residues. Unmatched junction bases numbered 7, after V lost 5 bases and J lost 3 bases. This chain's CDR3 is CASSNLGGGTDTQYF. CDR3 DNA sequence: TGTGCCAGCAGTAACCTCGGCGGGGGGACAGATACGCAGTATTTT.

The chain has TRBV7-9 and TRBJ2-2; tentative D call: TRBD2 (6 bases). The ends were cut back, 1 base at V and 1 base at J, with 7 bases in the middle. The CDR3 consists of 15 residues. In germline, CDR1 is SEHNR, CDR2 FQNEAQ (reference sequence). CDR3 sequence (DNA): TGTGCCAGCAGCTTAGGTAGCGGGAACACCGGGGAGCTGTTTTTT. This sequence encodes CASSLGSGNTGELFF.

The chain links TRBV7-8 to TRBJ2-2; TRBD2 agrees at 12 bases. J was trimmed by 4 bases and V by 5 bases; bases with no gene match: 17. Germline V lookup: CDR1 SGHVS, CDR2 FQNEAQ. The CDR3 contains 20 residues. The CDR3 sequence is CASSQRLAGEYRRGTGELFF. In DNA form, the CDR3 reads TGTGCCAGCAGCCAGAGACTAGCGGGAGAATATCGTAGGGGCACCGGGGAGCTGTTTTTT. The whole variable domain, remainder taken from reference TRBV7-8 and TRBJ2-2, is GAGVSQSPRYKVAKRGQDVALRCDPISGHVSLFWYQQALGQGPEFLTYFQNEAQLDKSGLPSDRFFAERPEGSVSTLKIQRTQQEDSAVYLCASSQRLAGEYRRGTGELFFGEGSRLTVL.

This clone has more than one count but fewer than ten. The V and J genes are TRBV19 and TRBJ1-5; D unclear. V lost 7 bases and J lost 4, with 11 bases in between. The CDR3 has 13 residues. Germline V gene data show CDR1 as LNHDA and CDR2 as SQIVND (reference sequence). CDR3 region: CASKPETNQPQHF. Written as DNA, the CDR3 is TGTGCCAGTAAACCTGAAACAAATCAGCCCCAGCATTTT. The whole variable domain, filled in from reference TRBV19 and TRBJ1-5, reads DGGITQSPKYLFRKEGQNVTLSCEQNLNHDAMYWYRQDPGQGLRLIYYSQIVNDFQKGDIAEGYSVSREKKESFPLTVTSAQKNPTAFYLCASKPETNQPQHFGDGTRLSIL.

The chain recombines TRBV4-3 with TRBJ1-2; D remains unclear. The CDR3 has 13 residues. With 4 bases removed from V and 3 bases from J, the gap between germline ends came to 9 bases. CDR1 is LGHNA, CDR2 YSLEER, per germline. In DNA form, the CDR3 reads TGCGCCAGCAGCCCTGGGCCCCACTATGGCTACACCTTC. It translates to CASSPGPHYGYTF.

This clone was counted a single time. The V and J genes are TRBV5-1 and TRBJ2-3, with 10 bases aligning to TRBD2. With V trimmed by 3 bases and J by 4 bases, 5 bases remained unmatched. The CDR3 loop spans 15 amino acids. CDR1 is SGHRS and CDR2 is YFSETQ in the germline V gene. CDR3 residues: CASSYLAGVADTQYF. In DNA, the CDR3 is TGCGCCAGCAGCTACCTAGCGGGAGTGGCAGATACGCAGTATTTT.

J is TRBJ2-7 and V is TRBV18, with 11 bases lining up with TRBD1. The V and J ends lost 2 bases and 5 bases, in that order; junction bases with no gene match: 5. Germline assignment: CDR1 KGHSH and CDR2 LQKENI. This CDR3 region has 15 residues. The CDR3 region has the DNA TGTGCCAGCTCACCAACCGGACAGGGGGCAAACGAGCAGTACTTC. Translated: CASSPTGQGANEQYF.

This clone appeared a few times. This chain joins TRBV6-5 and TRBJ2-7; D may be TRBD1 (6 bases). V gave up 3 bases and J gave up 12 bases, with 18 bases separating them. This CDR3 has 13 amino acids. Per the germline V gene, CDR1 is MNHEY and CDR2 is SVGAGI. The DNA of the CDR3 is TGTGCCAGCAGTTATTCTACCTGGGACAACCGGTACTTC. It translates to CASSYSTWDNRYF.

The chain employs TRBV19 and TRBJ1-6; D may be TRBD1 (5 bases). The CDR3 extends over 15 amino acids. The germline V gene has CDR1 LNHDA and CDR2 SQIVND (reference sequence). V was pared by 2 bases and J by 8 bases, with 13 bases between. This chain's CDR3 is CASSINHRTDSPLHF. In DNA form, the CDR3 reads TGTGCCAGTAGTATAAATCACAGGACCGATTCACCCCTCCACTTT.

J is TRBJ1-1 and V is TRBV11-2; TRBD1 aligns across 10 bases. V lost 3 bases to trimming and J lost 11 bases; unmatched junction nucleotides: 9. CDR3 size: 14 residues. CDR1 and CDR2 from the germline V gene are SGHAT and FQNNGV. CDR3 in DNA: TGTGCCAGCAGCTTCCCGACAGGGGGCGGAAACGCTTTCTTT. This codes for CASSFPTGGGNAFF.

The chain couples TRBV24-1 to TRBJ2-7; a weak D match, TRBD1 (5 bases). Germline lookup yields CDR1 KGHDR and CDR2 SFDVKD. The CDR3 sequence is 13 residues long. The V end lost 11 bases, the J end lost 5 bases, and 18 bases lay between the germline ends. CDR3 protein: CAISGGAQHEQYF. The CDR3 DNA follows: TGTGCCATCTCCGGTGGGGCACAACACGAGCAGTACTTC.

This chain links TRBV6-2 or TRBV6-3 with TRBJ1-1; 7 positions match TRBD1. The CDR3 length is 13 residues. V gave up 4 bases and J gave up 12 bases; unmatched junction bases: 11. The germline gives CDR1 MNHEY, CDR2 SVGEGT. The CDR3 coding sequence is TGTGCCAGCAGTTCCTTGACAGGGTTGAGAACTTTCTTT. It specifies CASSSLTGLRTFF.